These 14 T cell receptor beta chains came from one sample sequenced in a study of PD-L1 blockade in urothelial cancer. The table came from immunoSEQ multiplex PCR; TCRdb's copy has only in-frame clones and leaves some out. The sample records roughly 100,000 clones, 89% being singletons. As to time point: pretreatment peripheral blood. Specimen: PBMCs, collected around atezolizumab (anti-PD-L1) treatment. Receptors were obtained from a woman of 80 years or more with urothelial cancer.

The chain uses TRBV28 and TRBJ1-3, with 9 bases matching TRBD1. Trimming cost V 4 bases and J 4 bases; bases outside gene matches: 14. This CDR3 comprises 18 residues. Per the germline V gene, CDR1 is MDHEN and CDR2 is SYDVKM. DNA for the CDR3: TGTGCCAGCAGTTCCCTGAGAGCCGGGACAGGGCGCGGAAACACCATATATTTT. It encodes CASSSLRAGTGRGNTIYF. The full variable domain, in which reference TRBV28 and TRBJ1-3 provide the parts outside the CDR3, is DVKVTQSSRYLVKRTGEKVFLECVQDMDHENMFWYRQDPGLGLRLIYFSYDVKMKEKGDIPEGYSVSREKKERFSLILESASTNQTSMYLCASSSLRAGTGRGNTIYFGEGSWLTVV.

The V call is TRBV10-1, the J call TRBJ2-1; 8 nucleotides agree with TRBD2. This CDR3 has 15 residues. CDR1 and CDR2 from the germline V gene are WNHNN and SYGVQD (reference sequence). After removal of 6 bases from V and 0 bases from J, the junction contained 4 bases not matched to a gene. The CDR3 nucleotides read TGCGCCAGCAGCCCTAGCGGGTCCTCCTACAATGAGCAGTTCTTC. It codes for CASSPSGSSYNEQFF.

This clone was detected once. This sequence joins TRBV6-4 and TRBJ2-2; the D is unclear. Trimming left V 3 bases short and J 8 bases short, with 13 bases between. The germline V gene has CDR1 MRHNA and CDR2 SNTAGT. This CDR3 contains 14 residues. DNA for the CDR3: TGTGCCAGCAGTGAATACAGTCTACCGGGGGAGCTGTTTTTT. Translation: CASSEYSLPGELFF.

V and J are TRBV6-1 and TRBJ1-2, with D possibly matching TRBD1 (5 bases). Germline V CDR1 and CDR2: MNHNS, SASEGT. With 0 bases removed from V and 4 bases from J, the gap between germline ends came to 12 bases. This CDR3 is 15 amino acids long. This CDR3 is CASSEASGTGYGYTF. The CDR3, as DNA: TGTGCCAGCAGTGAAGCGTCGGGGACTGGCTATGGCTACACCTTC.

V is TRBV19 and J is TRBJ1-5; D remains ambiguous. This CDR3 is built from 15 residues. Trimming shortened V by 3 bases and J by 1 base, and 10 bases separated the two germline ends. Per germline, CDR1 LNHDA and CDR2 SQIVND (reference sequence). This CDR3 is CASSIDTRSNQPQHF. DNA for the CDR3: TGTGCCAGTAGTATCGACACCAGAAGCAATCAGCCCCAGCATTTT. The variable domain in full, with the rest retrieved from reference TRBV19 and TRBJ1-5, is DGGITQSPKYLFRKEGQNVTLSCEQNLNHDAMYWYRQDPGQGLRLIYYSQIVNDFQKGDIAEGYSVSREKKESFPLTVTSAQKNPTAFYLCASSIDTRSNQPQHFGDGTRLSIL.

V and J are TRBV5-5 and TRBJ1-2, with TRBD1 matching over 7 bases. The length of the CDR3 is 13 residues. Germline V gives CDR1 SGHKS, CDR2 YYEKEE (reference sequence). Trimming removed 4 bases from V and 3 bases from J; junction bases left unmatched: 3. The DNA of the CDR3 is TGTGCCAGCAGCCGAGGGGGCGACTATGGCTACACCTTC. Translated, it gives CASSRGGDYGYTF.

The sample holds one count of this clone. The gene calls are TRBV10-1 and TRBJ2-1; TRBD1 matches at 10 bases. The V segment lost 4 bases and the J segment 14 bases; nucleotides outside the gene matches: 14. This CDR3 has 15 residues. Germline V gene data show CDR1 as WNHNN and CDR2 as SYGVQD (reference sequence). DNA for the CDR3: TGCGCCAGCAGTGTCGGGACAGGGGTCTTCGGGGGGGAGTTCTTC. It specifies CASSVGTGVFGGEFF.

The gene calls are TRBV7-6 and TRBJ1-1; D is undetermined. Germline values: CDR1 SGHVS, CDR2 FNYEAQ. V lost 3 bases and J 6 bases, leaving 14 bases between the germline ends. The CDR3 consists of 14 residues. The CDR3 region is CASSLGSWQPEAFF. The CDR3 bases are TGTGCCAGCAGCTTGGGGAGCTGGCAGCCTGAAGCTTTCTTT.

The rearrangement links TRBV27 to TRBJ2-7; 13 nucleotides line up with TRBD2. Unmatched junction bases numbered 14, after V lost 6 bases and J lost 3 bases. Germline CDR1 reads MNHEY; CDR2 reads SMNVEV (reference sequence). The CDR3 has 18 amino acids. The CDR3: CASSKRRLAGGAIYEQYF. The CDR3 DNA follows: TGTGCCAGCAGCAAGAGACGACTAGCGGGAGGCGCTATCTACGAGCAGTACTTC.

The V call is TRBV5-1, the J call TRBJ2-1, with TRBD1 matching 10 bases. V shed 4 bases and J 3 bases; nucleotides not matched to a gene: 4. Germline V gives CDR1 SGHRS, CDR2 YFSETQ. The CDR3 runs to 15 residues. The CDR3 here is CASSMDRGFYNEQFF. DNA of the CDR3: TGCGCCAGCAGCATGGACAGGGGGTTCTACAATGAGCAGTTCTTC.

The chain joins TRBV29-1 to TRBJ1-5, with D tentatively TRBD1 (6 bases). The V gene lost 5 bases and the J gene lost 4 bases, with 15 bases spanning the gap. This CDR3 contains 14 residues. The germline gives CDR1 SQVTM, CDR2 ANQGSEA. The CDR3 here is CSVPEGVRNQPQHF. Written as DNA, the CDR3 is TGCAGCGTTCCAGAGGGGGTAAGAAATCAGCCCCAGCATTTT.

The chain uses TRBV19 and TRBJ1-2; perhaps TRBD1 as D (5 bases). Per the germline V gene, CDR1 is LNHDA and CDR2 is SQIVND (reference sequence). CDR3 length: 12 residues. V lost 7 bases and J lost 4, with 10 bases in between. CDR3 amino acids: CASNAGIYGYTF. In DNA form, the CDR3 reads TGTGCCAGTAACGCAGGGATCTATGGCTACACCTTC.

The chain joins TRBV30 to TRBJ2-1; possibly TRBD1 for D (5 bases). Germline values: CDR1 GTSNPN, CDR2 SVGIG (reference sequence). Trimming removed 1 base at V and 11 bases at J, with 12 bases between. The CDR3 length is 12 residues. The chain's CDR3 is CAWSDSRVKQFF. In DNA form, the CDR3 reads TGTGCCTGGAGTGACTCCAGGGTTAAGCAGTTCTTC.

CDR3 nucleotides: TGTGCCAGCTCCCCAGGACAGAGCAATCAGCCCCAGCATTTT. Its protein is CASSPGQSNQPQHF. The chain combines TRBV18 with TRBJ1-5; a weak D match, TRBD1 (6 bases). Germline CDR1 reads KGHSH; CDR2 reads LQKENI. This CDR3 contains 14 residues. With 6 bases removed from V and 1 base from J, the gap between germline ends came to 10 bases.